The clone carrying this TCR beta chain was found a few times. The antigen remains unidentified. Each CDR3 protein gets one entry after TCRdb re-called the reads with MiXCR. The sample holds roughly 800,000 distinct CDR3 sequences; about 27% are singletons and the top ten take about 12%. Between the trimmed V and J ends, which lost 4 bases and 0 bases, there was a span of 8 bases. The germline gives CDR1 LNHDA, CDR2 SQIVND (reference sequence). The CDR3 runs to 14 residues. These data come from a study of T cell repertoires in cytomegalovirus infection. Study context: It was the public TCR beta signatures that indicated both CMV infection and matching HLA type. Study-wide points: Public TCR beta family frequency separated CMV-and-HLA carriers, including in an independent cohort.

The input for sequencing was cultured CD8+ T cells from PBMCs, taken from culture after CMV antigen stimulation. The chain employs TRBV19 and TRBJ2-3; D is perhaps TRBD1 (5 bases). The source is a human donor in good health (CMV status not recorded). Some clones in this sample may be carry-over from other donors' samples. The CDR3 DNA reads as TGTGCCAGTAGTACAGGGTTCAGCACAGATACGCAGTATTTT. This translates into CASSTGFSTDTQYF.